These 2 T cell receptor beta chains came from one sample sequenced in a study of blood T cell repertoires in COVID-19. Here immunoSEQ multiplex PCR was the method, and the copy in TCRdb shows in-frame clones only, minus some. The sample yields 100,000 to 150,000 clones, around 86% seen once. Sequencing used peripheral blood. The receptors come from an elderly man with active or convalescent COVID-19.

The CDR3 loop is CASSQVRFGTDTQYF. CDR3 nucleotides: TGCGCCAGCAGCCAAGTGCGGTTCGGGACAGATACGCAGTATTTT. The chain employs TRBV4-3 and TRBJ2-3; D is unclear. There are 15 residues in the CDR3. Germline CDR1 LGHNA, CDR2 YSLEER. V lost 1 base and J 3 bases, leaving 11 bases between the germline ends.

The CDR3 DNA sequence: TGTGCCAGCAGCCCCTCCGGGACACCCCTCCACTTT. The encoded protein is CASSPSGTPLHF. The V call is TRBV28, the J call TRBJ1-6; no clear D gene. The CDR3 is 12 amino acids. The germline CDR1 and CDR2 sequences are MDHEN and SYDVKM. Trimming stripped 6 bases from V and 11 bases from J, with 11 bases between. The full variable domain, rest sourced from reference TRBV28 and TRBJ1-6, is DVKVTQSSRYLVKRTGEKVFLECVQDMDHENMFWYRQDPGLGLRLIYFSYDVKMKEKGDIPEGYSVSREKKERFSLILESASTNQTSMYLCASSPSGTPLHFGNGTRLTVT.